The 7 T cell receptor beta chains given below trace back to one sample, sequenced in a study of identical twins. TCRdb analysed the 5' RACE reads with MiXCR anew, one entry per CDR3 protein. The sample includes 450,000 or so distinct CDR3 sequences, 14% seen only once; the top ten take approximately 0.98%. These data were likewise used in another study, on yellow fever vaccine responses in identical twins.

What was sequenced was CD4+ T cells sorted from blood. Receptor source: a woman aged 18-30 years in good health.

This clonotype was counted a few times. V and J are TRBV7-2 and TRBJ2-1, with 7 bases matching TRBD2. The CDR3 contains 15 residues. Germline V gene lookup returns CDR1 SGHTA and CDR2 FQGNSA. The V and J ends lost 1 base and 7 bases, in that order; junction bases with no gene match: 7. Written as DNA, the CDR3 is TGTGCCAGCAGCTTAGGACTAGCTATTCGTAATGAGCAGTTCTTC. Translated: CASSLGLAIRNEQFF.

This clonotype was counted between two and nine times. V usage is TRBV10-3 and J usage is TRBJ2-3, with no clear D. The length of the CDR3 is 18 residues. CDR1 is ENHRY, CDR2 SYGVKD, per germline. Trimming shortened V by 5 bases and J by 5 bases, and 26 bases separated the two germline ends. The CDR3: CAISKNNRASELVDTQYF. CDR3 sequence (DNA): TGTGCCATCAGTAAGAACAACCGGGCCTCGGAACTTGTAGATACGCAGTATTTT.

This clonotype was observed a handful of times. The chain is built from TRBV11-2 and TRBJ2-3; D is unclear. V was clipped by 3 bases and J by 3 bases, with 25 bases between them. The CDR3 contains 19 residues. Germline-derived CDR1 and CDR2 are SGHAT and FQNNGV. The CDR3 here is CASSFRSFRPGKLTDTQYF. CDR3 bases: TGTGCCAGCAGCTTTCGGTCTTTTCGCCCGGGTAAATTGACAGATACGCAGTATTTT.

This clonotype came up a few times. This chain uses TRBV18 with TRBJ2-1; D may be TRBD1 (8 bases). Trimming stripped 2 bases from V and 7 bases from J, with 12 bases between. The CDR3 consists of 14 residues. The V gene's germline CDR1 is KGHSH and CDR2 LQKENI. In DNA form, the CDR3 reads TGTGCCAGCTCACCAAAACAGGGGGGGAATGAGCAGTTCTTC. Translating it yields CASSPKQGGNEQFF.

This clonotype has ten or more counts. The CDR3 here is CASSPGLAGGADTQYF. CDR3 nucleotide sequence: TGCGCCAGCAGCCCGGGACTAGCGGGGGGGGCAGATACGCAGTATTTT. The chain links TRBV5-1 to TRBJ2-3, with 16 bases aligning to TRBD2. CDR3 size: 16 residues. With V trimmed by 4 bases and J by 4 bases, 3 bases remained unmatched. CDR1 and CDR2 from the germline V gene are SGHRS and YFSETQ.

A note on this clonotype: The junction departs from the called germline gene at one end, perhaps through a read error. This chain uses TRBV27 with TRBJ2-3; D gene ambiguous. This CDR3 is built from 15 residues. Germline V gene sequence: CDR1 MNHEY, CDR2 SMNVEV (reference sequence). This chain's CDR3 is CASSLSSMGTDTQYF. CDR3 nucleotide sequence: TGTGCCAGCAGTCTATCCTCCATGGGCACAGATACGCAGTATTTT.

The rearrangement links TRBV20-1 to TRBJ2-5; weak D call: TRBD2 (5 bases). Trimming cost V 2 bases and J 2 bases, with 21 bases left between them. This CDR3 has 17 residues. Germline lookup yields CDR1 DFQATT and CDR2 SNEGSKA (reference sequence). CDR3 nucleotide sequence: TGCAGTGCTAGACTCGGAGGTACCAAGACCTATCAAGAGACCCAGTACTTC. Its translation is CSARLGGTKTYQETQYF.